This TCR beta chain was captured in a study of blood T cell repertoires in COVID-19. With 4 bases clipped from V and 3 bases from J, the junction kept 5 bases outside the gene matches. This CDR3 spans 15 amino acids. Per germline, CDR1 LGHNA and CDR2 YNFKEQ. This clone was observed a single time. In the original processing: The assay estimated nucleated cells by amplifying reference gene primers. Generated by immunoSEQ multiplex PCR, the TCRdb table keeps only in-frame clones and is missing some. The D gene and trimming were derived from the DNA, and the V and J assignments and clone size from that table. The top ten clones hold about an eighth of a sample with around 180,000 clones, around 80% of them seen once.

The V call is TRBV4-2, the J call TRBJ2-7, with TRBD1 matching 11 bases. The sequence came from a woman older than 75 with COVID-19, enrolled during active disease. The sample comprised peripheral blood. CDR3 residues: CASSLTGTGGYEQYF. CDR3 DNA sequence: TGTGCCAGCAGCCTTACCGGGACAGGGGGCTACGAGCAGTACTTC.